The 15 T cell receptor beta chains presented below share a single source sample, sequenced in a study of blood T cell repertoires in COVID-19. The assay was immunoSEQ multiplex PCR, and TCRdb's table has in-frame clones only and misses some. The table includes fewer than 450,000 clones, 88% detected once. Material: PBMCs or T cells enriched from blood (not recorded which). The receptors here all came from a young woman who had recovered from COVID-19.

The chain has TRBV7-6 and TRBJ1-5; 10 bases line up with TRBD1. This CDR3 has 17 residues. Trimming took 5 bases from V and 9 from J; bases not matched to a gene: 16. Germline-derived CDR1 and CDR2 are SGHVS and FNYEAQ. CDR3: CASSRHLRTGGTSPQHF. The CDR3 DNA reads as TGTGCCAGCAGCCGCCATTTAAGGACAGGGGGTACTTCGCCCCAGCATTTT.

The J gene is TRBJ2-7, the V gene TRBV9; 7 nucleotides agree with TRBD1. CDR1 is SGDLS, CDR2 YYNGEE, per germline. The CDR3 has 15 amino acids. Trimming removed 0 bases from V and 0 bases from J; junction bases left unmatched: 3. This CDR3 is CASSVGGQSSYEQYF. The CDR3 nucleotides are TGTGCCAGCAGCGTAGGGGGACAGAGCTCCTACGAGCAGTACTTC.

The gene calls are TRBV7-9 and TRBJ1-4; 11 nucleotides align to TRBD1. In germline, CDR1 is SEHNR, CDR2 FQNEAQ (reference sequence). The CDR3 is made up of 13 amino acids. V lost 8 bases, J lost 8 bases, and 4 bases stayed unmatched. Here the CDR3 reads CASWDRGYEKLFF. As DNA, the CDR3 is TGTGCCAGCTGGGACAGGGGGTACGAAAAACTGTTTTTT.

J is TRBJ1-2 and V is TRBV5-6; 9 nucleotides line up with TRBD1. J was trimmed by 7 bases and V by 5 bases; bases with no gene match: 6. Germline V gene lookup returns CDR1 SGHDT and CDR2 YYEEEE. The CDR3 length is 13 residues. The CDR3 DNA follows: TGTGCCAGCAGTCGGGGGACAGGGCTTGGCTACACCTTC. Its translation: CASSRGTGLGYTF.

The V gene is TRBV28, the J gene TRBJ2-2, with 9 bases matching TRBD1. CDR3 length: 20 residues. In germline, CDR1 is MDHEN, CDR2 SYDVKM. V trimming: 2 bases; J trimming: 1 base; junction bases outside the gene matches: 14. CDR3 sequence reads: CASSLSPQQGATMNTGELFF. CDR3 in DNA: TGTGCCAGCAGTTTAAGCCCCCAACAGGGGGCCACGATGAACACCGGGGAGCTGTTTTTT.

The gene calls are TRBV10-2 and TRBJ2-7; TRBD1 is a possible D gene (5 bases). The V end lost 3 bases, the J end lost 5 bases, and 11 bases lay between the germline ends. Germline CDR1 is WSHSY and CDR2 is SAAADI. The CDR3 sequence is 13 residues long. In nucleotides, the CDR3 is TGCGCCAGCAGTGACGCAGGGTTCCACGAGCAGTACTTC. This sequence encodes CASSDAGFHEQYF.

Only a few counts were recorded for this clone. This rearrangement joins TRBV6-5 to TRBJ1-1; 9 bases match TRBD1. The CDR3 has 15 residues. The germline V gene encodes CDR1 MNHEY and CDR2 SVGAGI. The junction had 5 bases not matched to a gene; V was cut back by 2 bases and J by 4 bases. CDR3 residues: CASSYQDRGGTEAFF. CDR3 nucleotides: TGTGCCAGCAGTTACCAGGACAGGGGAGGCACTGAAGCTTTCTTT.

This chain uses TRBV29-1 with TRBJ2-3; D is perhaps TRBD2 (7 bases). V lost 7 bases to trimming and J lost 1 base, with 15 bases between them. The CDR3 is made up of 14 amino acids. CDR1 is SQVTM and CDR2 is ANQGSEA in the germline V gene. The CDR3 loop reads CSARRGGGTDTQYF. In nucleotides, the CDR3 is TGCAGCGCGAGGAGGGGGGGCGGCACAGATACGCAGTATTTT.

This clone showed up just once. Additional DNA sequences in this sample encode the identical CDR3. The chain couples TRBV4-3 to TRBJ2-1; D is unclear. The CDR3 has 14 amino acids. Germline values: CDR1 LGHNA, CDR2 YSLEER. Trimming removed 0 bases from V and 5 bases from J, with 8 bases in between. DNA of the CDR3: TGCGCCAGCAGCCAAGATCGCGGCGACAATGAGCAGTTCTTC. Encoded protein: CASSQDRGDNEQFF.

The rearrangement joins TRBV12-3 or TRBV12-4 to TRBJ2-3; 8 nucleotides agree with TRBD1. The V and J ends lost 8 bases and 5 bases, in that order; junction bases with no gene match: 3. This CDR3 has 12 residues. CDR3 DNA sequence: TGTGCCAGCCGGACAGGGCGAGATACGCAGTATTTT. It codes for CASRTGRDTQYF.

This chain joins TRBV4-3 and TRBJ1-2; D is ambiguous. This CDR3 region has 13 residues. In germline, CDR1 is LGHNA, CDR2 YSLEER. Trimming took 1 base from V and 0 from J, leaving 3 bases between them. The chain's CDR3 is CASSQAANYGYTF. The DNA for the CDR3 is TGCGCCAGCAGCCAAGCTGCTAACTATGGCTACACCTTC.

There are a few counts of this clone. This chain connects TRBV9 to TRBJ1-1; tentative D call: TRBD1 (6 bases). The CDR3 loop spans 16 amino acids. Germline CDR1 is SGDLS and CDR2 is YYNGEE. V shed 0 bases and J shed 1 base, with 13 bases lying between them. The CDR3 here is CASSVEQGLPNTEAFF. CDR3 DNA: TGTGCCAGCAGCGTAGAGCAGGGGCTACCGAACACTGAAGCTTTCTTT.

This rearrangement joins TRBV4-2 to TRBJ1-6; 9 bases map to TRBD1. Germline V CDR1 and CDR2: LGHNA, YNFKEQ. The CDR3 is 15 amino acids. The junction had 3 bases not matched to a gene; V was cut back by 3 bases and J by 6 bases. The CDR3 region has the DNA TGTGCCAGCAGCCAGGGACAGGGAGGTAATTCACCCCTCCACTTT. This sequence encodes CASSQGQGGNSPLHF.

The V and J genes are TRBV2 and TRBJ1-2; TRBD1 is a possible D gene (5 bases). Trimming stripped 3 bases from V and 4 bases from J, with 6 bases between. The CDR3 runs to 12 residues. The germline V gene encodes CDR1 SNHLY and CDR2 FYNNEI. In DNA form, the CDR3 reads TGTGCCAGCAGTGATCAGGGCTATGGCTACACCTTC. This gives the protein CASSDQGYGYTF.

Remarks on this clone: The junction departs from the called germline gene at one end, perhaps through a read error. V and J are TRBV7-3 and TRBJ1-2; 7 nucleotides agree with TRBD1. In germline, CDR1 is SGHTA, CDR2 FQGTGA. The CDR3 contains 13 residues. CDR3 amino acids: CASSSTRGGHIFF. DNA for the CDR3: TGTGCCAGCAGCTCGACCCGAGGGGGCCATATCTTCTTC.